The clone carrying this T cell receptor (beta chain) came up a few times. Its antigen is as yet unknown. This entry is derived from a study of cytotoxic CD8 clonotypes in ibrutinib-treated CLL. Germline CDR1 and CDR2: MNHNS and SASEGT. The V segment lost 1 base and the J segment 2 bases; nucleotides outside the gene matches: 5. The CDR3 length is 16 residues. The assay was immunoSEQ multiplex PCR, and TCRdb's table has in-frame clones only and misses some. The repertoire consists of about 50,000 clones, with about three fifths occurring once and the leading ten covering 25% to 30%. The study's findings and limits: For progressing versus sustained-remission patients, sampling times were not the same. Treatment left the uncommon public clonotypes either contracted or stable in frequency.

This specimen consisted of PBMCs, obtained after 24 months of ibrutinib treatment. This chain connects TRBV6-1 to TRBJ1-3, with 7 nucleotides matching TRBD1. This clonotype was obtained from a human donor with chronic lymphocytic leukemia. DNA of the CDR3: TGTGCCAGCAGTGAAGAGGAGGGGGCGGCTGGAAACACCATATATTTT. It specifies CASSEEEGAAGNTIYF.